A selection of T cell receptor beta chains follows, all from one sample in a study of OX40 agonist ivuxolimab in advanced cancers. Generated by immunoSEQ multiplex PCR, the TCRdb table keeps only in-frame clones and is missing some. The data show 70,000 to 75,000 clones, with 85% seen just once and under 0.55% held by the top ten. The sequenced sample was CD4+ or CD8+ T cells sorted from blood, obtained in a trial of the OX40 agonist ivuxolimab. The receptors shown here come from an adult with an advanced solid tumor such as melanoma, head and neck, liver or kidney cancer. CDR3s include the opening cysteine and the closing phenylalanine or tryptophan. The order of the fields is CDR3 DNA, CDR3 protein, J gene, V gene, clone size, D gene. The D gene is left open where the match is weak. The size entry is marked missing in some rows and otherwise reads once, few, many or a size class.

CDR3 DNA: TGTGCCAGCAGCTTGGTTGGGGGCGGCGAGCAGTACTTC
CDR3 protein: CASSLVGGGEQYF
J gene: TRBJ2-7
V gene: TRBV7-2
clone size: .
D gene: .

CDR3 DNA: TGTGCCAGTAGTCTTGGACAGGGACCCAATGGCTACACCTTC
CDR3 protein: CASSLGQGPNGYTF
J gene: TRBJ1-2
V gene: TRBV19
clone size: few
D gene: TRBD1

CDR3 DNA: TGTGCCAGCAGCTTACAAGTGAGACAGGAACTCTACGAGCAGTACTTC
CDR3 protein: CASSLQVRQELYEQYF
J gene: TRBJ2-7
V gene: TRBV5-5
clone size: .
D gene: .

CDR3 DNA: TGTGCCAGCAGACGCCGCAGGTTCTCCTACAATGAGCAGTTCTTC
CDR3 protein: CASRRRRFSYNEQFF
J gene: TRBJ2-1
V gene: TRBV28
clone size: .
D gene: .

CDR3 DNA: TGTGCCAGCAGCTTAGTAGCGCCCTACGAGCAGTACTTC
CDR3 protein: CASSLVAPYEQYF
J gene: TRBJ2-7
V gene: TRBV5-6
clone size: once
D gene: .

CDR3 DNA: TGTGCCAGCAGCGTAGCTTCTAGTGTAGGATCCGGGGAGCTGTTTTTT
CDR3 protein: CASSVASSVGSGELFF
J gene: TRBJ2-2
V gene: TRBV9
clone size: .
D gene: .

CDR3 DNA: TGTGCCAGCTCACCATCGAGCGGCACAGATACGCAGTATTTT
CDR3 protein: CASSPSSGTDTQYF
J gene: TRBJ2-3
V gene: TRBV18
clone size: .
D gene: .

CDR3 DNA: TGTGCCAGCAGCCCGGACAGGATCTCTGGAAACACCATATATTTT
CDR3 protein: CASSPDRISGNTIYF
J gene: TRBJ1-3
V gene: TRBV5-6
clone size: .
D gene: TRBD1

CDR3 DNA: TGTGCCAGCAGTGAAGTAAGGTCCAGGGAAGCTTTCTTT
CDR3 protein: CASSEVRSREAFF
J gene: TRBJ1-1
V gene: TRBV6-1
clone size: .
D gene: .

CDR3 DNA: TGTGCCATCAGTGAACACAGGGAAACTGGCTACACCTTC
CDR3 protein: CAISEHRETGYTF
J gene: TRBJ1-2
V gene: TRBV10-3
clone size: .
D gene: .

CDR3 DNA: TGTGCCATCAGTGGAGGCAATCAGCCCCAGCATTTT
CDR3 protein: CAISGGNQPQHF
J gene: TRBJ1-5
V gene: TRBV10-3
clone size: .
D gene: .

CDR3 DNA: TGTGCCAGCAGAGACAGGGGAACCTATAGCAATCAGCCCCAGCATTTT
CDR3 protein: CASRDRGTYSNQPQHF
J gene: TRBJ1-5
V gene: TRBV6-6
clone size: .
D gene: TRBD1

CDR3 DNA: TGTGCCAGCAGAACAGGGGTTGCGACCCAGTACTTC
CDR3 protein: CASRTGVATQYF
J gene: TRBJ2-5
V gene: TRBV5-8
clone size: .
D gene: TRBD1

CDR3 DNA: TGTGCCAGCAGGGCCGGGCCAGGCAGCTCCGAGCAGTACTTC
CDR3 protein: CASRAGPGSSEQYF
J gene: TRBJ2-7
V gene: TRBV6-5
clone size: .
D gene: .

CDR3 DNA: TGTGCCACCTCTCAGTCGCGGGTCTGGGGAGAGACCCAGTACTTC
CDR3 protein: CATSQSRVWGETQYF
J gene: TRBJ2-5
V gene: TRBV28
clone size: .
D gene: .

CDR3 DNA: TGTGCCAGCAGCCCAAGTCTAAGGGTTGGCTACACCTTC
CDR3 protein: CASSPSLRVGYTF
J gene: TRBJ1-2
V gene: TRBV14
clone size: .
D gene: .

CDR3 DNA: TGTGCCAGCAGCGAAAGGGAGACGAACGAGCAGTACTTC
CDR3 protein: CASSERETNEQYF
J gene: TRBJ2-7
V gene: TRBV11-2
clone size: once
D gene: .

CDR3 DNA: TGTGCCAGCTCACTGCCGGGACAGGGAAACGAAAAACTGTTTTTT
CDR3 protein: CASSLPGQGNEKLFF
J gene: TRBJ1-4
V gene: TRBV18
clone size: .
D gene: TRBD1

CDR3 DNA: TGTGCCATCAGTGAGTCGAGGGCTAGCGGTCCCTACGAGCAGTACTTC
CDR3 protein: CAISESRASGPYEQYF
J gene: TRBJ2-7
V gene: TRBV10-3
clone size: .
D gene: TRBD2

CDR3 DNA: TGCGCCAGCAGCCCGGACTGGTTCTACGAGCAGTACTTC
CDR3 protein: CASSPDWFYEQYF
J gene: TRBJ2-7
V gene: TRBV5-1
clone size: .
D gene: .

CDR3 DNA: TGCGCCAGCAGCTCCGGGACTAGCGGCCCCCAAGGGACCCAGTACTTC
CDR3 protein: CASSSGTSGPQGTQYF
J gene: TRBJ2-5
V gene: TRBV5-1
clone size: .
D gene: TRBD2

CDR3 DNA: TGTGCCAGCAGCGGGGGGACTAGCACAGATACGCAGTATTTT
CDR3 protein: CASSGGTSTDTQYF
J gene: TRBJ2-3
V gene: TRBV7-9
clone size: .
D gene: .

CDR3 DNA: TGTGCCAGCAGTCCCGGGACAGCGCTCCACGAGCAGTACTTC
CDR3 protein: CASSPGTALHEQYF
J gene: TRBJ2-7
V gene: TRBV6-6
clone size: .
D gene: TRBD1

CDR3 DNA: TGTGCCAGTATCATTCCGGCCCCTTTCTACGAGCAGTACTTC
CDR3 protein: CASIIPAPFYEQYF
J gene: TRBJ2-7
V gene: TRBV19
clone size: .
D gene: .

CDR3 DNA: TGTGCCAGCTCACCACCAGGGACAATATTAATGAACACTGAAGCTTTCTTT
CDR3 protein: CASSPPGTILMNTEAFF
J gene: TRBJ1-1
V gene: TRBV18
clone size: .
D gene: .

CDR3 DNA: TGTGCCAGCAGTGACTCGATGGGGGAGAACAATCAGCCCCAGCATTTT
CDR3 protein: CASSDSMGENNQPQHF
J gene: TRBJ1-5
V gene: TRBV6-4
clone size: .
D gene: .

CDR3 DNA: TGTGCCAGCAGTTCCCGACAGGGAAGCTCCTACAATGAGCAGTTCTTC
CDR3 protein: CASSSRQGSSYNEQFF
J gene: TRBJ2-1
V gene: TRBV2
clone size: .
D gene: TRBD1

CDR3 DNA: TGTGCCAGCAGGCTAGGCCGGGACTACAATGAGCAGTTCTTC
CDR3 protein: CASRLGRDYNEQFF
J gene: TRBJ2-1
V gene: TRBV6-1
clone size: .
D gene: .

CDR3 DNA: TGTGCCAGCAGCCCGGGACTCAGCACAGATACGCAGTATTTT
CDR3 protein: CASSPGLSTDTQYF
J gene: TRBJ2-3
V gene: TRBV7-9
clone size: once
D gene: .

CDR3 DNA: TGTGCCAGCAGCTTAGTTTTTAGCGGGAGCCTTCCCTACGAGCAGTACTTC
CDR3 protein: CASSLVFSGSLPYEQYF
J gene: TRBJ2-7
V gene: TRBV7-2
clone size: .
D gene: TRBD2

CDR3 DNA: TGTGCCAGCAGCGTCTCCGGGGTGGGCTTGGAAAACACCATATATTTT
CDR3 protein: CASSVSGVGLENTIYF
J gene: TRBJ1-3
V gene: TRBV9
clone size: once
D gene: .

CDR3 DNA: TGTGCCAGCAGCCCGGGACAGGCCCTCGAGCAGTACTTC
CDR3 protein: CASSPGQALEQYF
J gene: TRBJ2-7
V gene: TRBV6-6
clone size: once
D gene: TRBD1

CDR3 DNA: TGTGCCAGCAGCCGAGGGACAGGGGGTCCTGGGGAGCAGTACTTC
CDR3 protein: CASSRGTGGPGEQYF
J gene: TRBJ2-7
V gene: TRBV5-4
clone size: .
D gene: TRBD1

CDR3 DNA: TGTGCCAGCAGTCCTACAGGGGGCGCGGAGGAGACCCAGTACTTC
CDR3 protein: CASSPTGGAEETQYF
J gene: TRBJ2-5
V gene: TRBV28
clone size: .
D gene: TRBD1

CDR3 DNA: TGTGCCAGCAGTTTATGGGGGGCCGCCAATTCACCCCTCCACTTT
CDR3 protein: CASSLWGAANSPLHF
J gene: TRBJ1-6
V gene: TRBV28
clone size: .
D gene: .

CDR3 DNA: TGCGCCAGCAGCTTGACCCACGGACTAGCGGGGGGAGGCCAGTACTTC
CDR3 protein: CASSLTHGLAGGGQYF
J gene: TRBJ2-5
V gene: TRBV5-1
clone size: few
D gene: TRBD2

CDR3 DNA: TGTGCCAGCAGCTTAGGACAGGGGGTCTATGGCTACACCTTC
CDR3 protein: CASSLGQGVYGYTF
J gene: TRBJ1-2
V gene: TRBV7-2
clone size: .
D gene: TRBD1

CDR3 DNA: TGCGCCAGCAGCTTGTCTACGGACTTCTACTCTGGGGCCAACGTCCTGACTTTC
CDR3 protein: CASSLSTDFYSGANVLTF
J gene: TRBJ2-6
V gene: TRBV5-1
clone size: .
D gene: .

CDR3 DNA: TGTGCCAGCTCATCGGGACTAGCGGGAGCAGATACGCAGTATTTT
CDR3 protein: CASSSGLAGADTQYF
J gene: TRBJ2-3
V gene: TRBV18
clone size: .
D gene: TRBD2

CDR3 DNA: TGTGCCAGCAGCTTAGGAGTAACCCAGCATTTT
CDR3 protein: CASSLGVTQHF
J gene: TRBJ1-5
V gene: TRBV7-2
clone size: .
D gene: .

CDR3 DNA: TGTGCCAGCAGTGGTGGGGGGGCACTTGATAATCAGCCCCAGCATTTT
CDR3 protein: CASSGGGALDNQPQHF
J gene: TRBJ1-5
V gene: TRBV28
clone size: .
D gene: .

CDR3 DNA: TGTGCCAGCAGCTTGAACAGGGGGGCGAACACTGAAGCTTTCTTT
CDR3 protein: CASSLNRGANTEAFF
J gene: TRBJ1-1
V gene: TRBV5-4
clone size: .
D gene: TRBD1

CDR3 DNA: TGTGCCAGCAGCTTGGGTGGGCAGTTCTACACTGAAGCTTTCTTT
CDR3 protein: CASSLGGQFYTEAFF
J gene: TRBJ1-1
V gene: TRBV5-6
clone size: .
D gene: .

CDR3 DNA: TGTGCCAGCAGCCAAGATCCCCAGGGGTTCTACGAGCAGTACTTC
CDR3 protein: CASSQDPQGFYEQYF
J gene: TRBJ2-7
V gene: TRBV14
clone size: .
D gene: .

CDR3 DNA: TGCGCCAGCAGCCCGGACGTTGGCACCTACGAGCAGTACTTC
CDR3 protein: CASSPDVGTYEQYF
J gene: TRBJ2-7
V gene: TRBV5-1
clone size: .
D gene: .

CDR3 DNA: TGTGCCAGTAGTATCCGGCGGCGTCGGACAGCCAGCACAGATACGCAGTATTTT
CDR3 protein: CASSIRRRRTASTDTQYF
J gene: TRBJ2-3
V gene: TRBV19
clone size: .
D gene: .

CDR3 DNA: TGTGCCAGCAGCTTAGCGCAGGGCAGCAATCAGCCCCAGCATTTT
CDR3 protein: CASSLAQGSNQPQHF
J gene: TRBJ1-5
V gene: TRBV7-2
clone size: .
D gene: .

CDR3 DNA: TGTGCCTGGAGTGCATCCAGCTCTGGGGCCAACGTCCTGACTTTC
CDR3 protein: CAWSASSSGANVLTF
J gene: TRBJ2-6
V gene: TRBV30
clone size: .
D gene: .

CDR3 DNA: TGTGCCAGCAGCTTATATAACCCAGCCAACTATGGCTACACCTTC
CDR3 protein: CASSLYNPANYGYTF
J gene: TRBJ1-2
V gene: TRBV7-2
clone size: .
D gene: .

CDR3 DNA: TGTGCCAGCACGGGAGGATTAGAGTTCTTC
CDR3 protein: CASTGGLEFF
J gene: TRBJ2-1
V gene: TRBV6-4
clone size: .
D gene: TRBD2

CDR3 DNA: TGTGCCAGCACCAAGGACACTTCCGGAGGGGGCTACACCTTC
CDR3 protein: CASTKDTSGGGYTF
J gene: TRBJ1-2
V gene: TRBV6-5
clone size: .
D gene: .

CDR3 DNA: TGTGCCAGCTCACCACCCCGGACAGAAGAGACCCAGTACTTC
CDR3 protein: CASSPPRTEETQYF
J gene: TRBJ2-5
V gene: TRBV18
clone size: .
D gene: .

CDR3 DNA: TGTGCCAGCAGTGAAGCAGGGGGCGCCTATGGCTACACCTTC
CDR3 protein: CASSEAGGAYGYTF
J gene: TRBJ1-2
V gene: TRBV6-1
clone size: .
D gene: TRBD1

CDR3 DNA: TGTGCCAGCCCCCCCGGTAGCGGGAGAACAGATACGCAGTATTTT
CDR3 protein: CASPPGSGRTDTQYF
J gene: TRBJ2-3
V gene: TRBV7-9
clone size: few
D gene: TRBD2

CDR3 DNA: TGTGCCAGCAGCTTGGTCCCCGTCGGTGAGCAGTTCTTC
CDR3 protein: CASSLVPVGEQFF
J gene: TRBJ2-1
V gene: TRBV5-6
clone size: .
D gene: .

CDR3 DNA: TGTGCCAGCAGGGCGTCCGGACAGGGCTATGGCTACACCTTC
CDR3 protein: CASRASGQGYGYTF
J gene: TRBJ1-2
V gene: TRBV25-1
clone size: .
D gene: TRBD1

CDR3 DNA: TGTGCCAGCTCACCAGGGAACAATCAGCCCCAGCATTTT
CDR3 protein: CASSPGNNQPQHF
J gene: TRBJ1-5
V gene: TRBV18
clone size: .
D gene: .